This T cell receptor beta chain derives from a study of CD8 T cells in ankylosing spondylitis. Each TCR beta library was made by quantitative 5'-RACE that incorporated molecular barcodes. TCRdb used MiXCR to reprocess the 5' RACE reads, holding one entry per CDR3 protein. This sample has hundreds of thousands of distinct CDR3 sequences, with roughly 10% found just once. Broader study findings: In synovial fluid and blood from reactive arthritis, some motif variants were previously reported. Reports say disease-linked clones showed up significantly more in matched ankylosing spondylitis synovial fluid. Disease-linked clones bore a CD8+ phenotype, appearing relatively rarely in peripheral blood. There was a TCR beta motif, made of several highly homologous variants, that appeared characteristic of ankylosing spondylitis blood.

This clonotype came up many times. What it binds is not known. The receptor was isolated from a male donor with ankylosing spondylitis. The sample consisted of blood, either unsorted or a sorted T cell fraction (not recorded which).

CDR3 in DNA: TGTGCCAGCAGTTTGTCAGAAGTTTCGACCCTCCACTTT. The encoded protein is CASSLSEVSTLHF. V is TRBV12-3 or TRBV12-4 and J is TRBJ1-6; no clear D. The ends were cut back, 3 bases at V and 14 bases at J, with 14 bases in the middle. The CDR3 extends over 13 amino acids.